This is a list of T cell receptor beta chains from one sample in a study of blood T cell repertoires in COVID-19. This table comes from immunoSEQ multiplex PCR, and its TCRdb copy is limited to in-frame clones, with some not included. The data show 45,000 to 60,000 clones, with about four fifths seen just once and 9.6% held by the top ten. Material for sequencing was peripheral blood. Receptors originate from a man at least 80 years old with COVID-19, enrolled during active disease. Each CDR3 is given with its conserved first and last residue. D genes are given only for firm matches. Clone size, where shown, is once, few, many, or a class for clones that have expanded.

>TRBV25-1|TRBJ1-5|NA|NA
TGTGCCAGCAGGGAGACAGGCAGCAATCAGCCCCAGCATTTT
CASRETGSNQPQHF
>TRBV6-5|TRBJ1-1|NA|NA
TGTGCCAGCAGTTCAGTCGGGGGGGGAGGGACTGAAGCTTTCTTT
CASSSVGGGGTEAFF
>TRBV14|TRBJ1-2|NA|NA
TGTGCCAGCAGCCAAGGAAAGGGGCTAATTAGAGGCTACACCTTC
CASSQGKGLIRGYTF
>TRBV3-1/TRBV3-2|TRBJ1-6|NA|NA
TGTGCCAGCAGCCCTCGGGACATCCGAAGGTCACCCCTCCACTTT
CASSPRDIRRSPLHF
>TRBV5-4|TRBJ2-3|NA|NA
TGTGCCAGCAGACTATTCACGAGCGCCGGTGGGGATACGCAGTATTTT
CASRLFTSAGGDTQYF
>TRBV19|TRBJ2-3|NA|NA
TGTGCCAGTACCATTGGAGGGGCTAGCACAGATACGCAGTATTTT
CASTIGGASTDTQYF
>TRBV28|TRBJ1-2|medium-sized|NA
TGTGCCAGCAGTTCCCAGGGGCATGGCTACACCTTC
CASSSQGHGYTF
>TRBV5-1|TRBJ2-1|NA|TRBD2
TGCGCCAGCAGCTTGGGGCTAGCGGGAGCCTACAATGAGCAGTTCTTC
CASSLGLAGAYNEQFF
>TRBV5-4|TRBJ2-3|once|TRBD1
TGTGCCAGCAGCTCCCCGGGACAGGGATGGAATACGCAGTATTTT
CASSSPGQGWNTQYF
>TRBV5-1|TRBJ2-5|NA|TRBD2
TGCGCCAGCAGCTCGGGACTAGCGGGAGCCATCGTAGAGACCCAGTACTTC
CASSSGLAGAIVETQYF
>TRBV18|TRBJ2-7|few|NA
TGTGCCAGCTCACCATACCGCGACAGTCCCTACGAGCAGTACTTC
CASSPYRDSPYEQYF
>TRBV29-1|TRBJ1-2|few|NA
TGCAGCGTTGAAGATGAGGAAGGGGGCTATGGCTACACCTTC
CSVEDEEGGYGYTF
>TRBV11-2|TRBJ1-3|NA|NA
TGTGCCAGCAGCTTAGTAGGGGGAGCGGGAAACACCATATATTTT
CASSLVGGAGNTIYF
>TRBV19|TRBJ2-7|NA|TRBD2
TGTGCCAGTAGTATCGGCCCCGGGGGGGGGTACGAGCAGTACTTC
CASSIGPGGGYEQYF
>TRBV9|TRBJ2-2|NA|NA
TGTGCCAGCAGCGTCCGGGGAGTGAACACCGGGGAGCTGTTTTTT
CASSVRGVNTGELFF
>TRBV18|TRBJ1-1|NA|NA
TGTGCCAGCTCACCCGACGGGGGTCCGGGGGCTGAAGCTTTCTTT
CASSPDGGPGAEAFF
>TRBV5-1|TRBJ1-1|NA|TRBD1
TGCGCCAGCAGCCCAATCGAGGGGGCCGAAGCTTTCTTT
CASSPIEGAEAFF
>TRBV9|TRBJ1-2|NA|TRBD1
TGTGCCAGCAGCGTCCGGGACAGCGGTTCCTATGGCTACACCTTC
CASSVRDSGSYGYTF
>TRBV19|TRBJ1-4|NA|NA
TGTGCCAGTAGCCCTTTAGGAGGGTCAACTAATGAAAAACTGTTTTTT
CASSPLGGSTNEKLFF
>TRBV28|TRBJ1-5|NA|TRBD1
TGTGCCAGCAGCTCCGGGACAGCTAGCAATCAGCCCCAGCATTTT
CASSSGTASNQPQHF
>TRBV7-9|TRBJ1-3|NA|NA
TGTGCCAGCAGCTTAAGCAGGGGCTTATCTGGAAACACCATATATTTT
CASSLSRGLSGNTIYF
>TRBV6-5|TRBJ1-1|NA|NA
TGTGCCAGCAGTTACGTCCTGCCAGGGGATGAAGCTTTCTTT
CASSYVLPGDEAFF
>TRBV6-5|TRBJ1-2|NA|NA
TGTGCCAGCAGACGCCAGGTCAGGACTATGTTCGGCTACACCTTC
CASRRQVRTMFGYTF
>TRBV7-9|TRBJ1-2|NA|TRBD1
TGTGCCAGCAGCTTAGCGGGACAGGGGGCCGTTGGCTACACCTTC
CASSLAGQGAVGYTF